This TCR beta chain was obtained from a study of T cell responses to AZD1222 COVID-19 vaccine. Study findings and constraints: Dominant at 160-218 and 743-854, vaccine-associated CD4 TCRs also spanned spike. The donor group comprised mostly white British people and more females; the analysis possibly underestimated clonal diversity.

This clone was seen once. Antigen specificity is unknown. TCRdb's table, derived via immunoSEQ multiplex PCR, lists solely in-frame clones and lacks some. The sample has roughly 130,000 clones; just over 85% are singletons. Germline V gene sequence: CDR1 SGHRS, CDR2 YFSETQ. Trimming removed 5 bases from V and 2 bases from J, with 10 bases in between. The CDR3 length is 14 residues. The rearrangement joins TRBV5-1 to TRBJ1-4; D remains unclear. The source is an adult in good health. This specimen was peripheral blood, taken on day 0 of AZD1222 vaccination. The CDR3 protein is CASSKEGTNEKLFF. The CDR3 DNA follows: TGCGCCAGCAGTAAGGAGGGTACTAATGAAAAACTGTTTTTT.